This T cell receptor beta chain appears in the sequencing data of a study of blood T cells in healthy people across ages. With respect to this clonotype: Its antigen is not known.

V was clipped by 5 bases and J by 4 bases; unmatched bases: 14. CDR1 MNHEY and CDR2 SMNVEV come from the germline V gene (reference sequence). This CDR3 region has 18 residues. General observations from the study: Per million T cells, TCR beta diversity dropped about linearly as age rose.

A sample-barcoded 5' primer and a J-beta primer mix were used in a second PCR of roughly 6 to 12 cycles. TCRdb re-called the 5' RACE reads through MiXCR, storing one row per CDR3 protein. The sample comprises 1.5 million to 2 million distinct CDR3 sequences, less than 50% of which are singletons, and approximately 2.1% rests with the top ten. Sequencing was done on a sample of blood. The chain joins TRBV27 to TRBJ2-6, with 7 bases fitting TRBD1. The clonotype comes from a woman aged 40 to 50 in good health. The CDR3 DNA reads as TGTGCCAGCAGTCAGCCGGGACAGTCTCCTCAGGGGGCCAACGTCCTGACTTTC. Its translation is CASSQPGQSPQGANVLTF.